The rows below give T cell receptor beta chains drawn from one sample of a study of cytomegalovirus exposure and HLA in healthy donors. The repertoire was sequenced with immunoSEQ multiplex PCR; TCRdb's copy has only in-frame clones and lacks some. Its listing shows some 110,000 clones. Sequencing was carried out using PBMCs. Source of these receptors: a young man in good health and CMV-seronegative. The CDR3 runs from the conserved cysteine through the conserved F or W. D genes are given only for firm matches.

V gene: TRBV7-2; J gene: TRBJ1-3; D gene: -; CDR3 protein: CASSPRNVNTIYF; CDR3 DNA: TGTGCCAGCAGCCCCCGTAATGTGAACACCATATATTTT
V gene: TRBV27; J gene: TRBJ2-7; D gene: TRBD1; CDR3 protein: CASRFGTGGYEQYF; CDR3 DNA: TGTGCCAGCAGATTCGGGACAGGGGGCTACGAGCAGTACTTC
V gene: TRBV27; J gene: TRBJ1-5; D gene: -; CDR3 protein: CASGPSGVRFSNQPQHF; CDR3 DNA: TGTGCCAGCGGTCCGAGCGGGGTAAGATTCAGCAATCAGCCCCAGCATTTT
V gene: TRBV28; J gene: TRBJ1-1; D gene: -; CDR3 protein: CASRRSGSTEAFF; CDR3 DNA: TGTGCCAGCAGGCGTTCAGGTAGCACTGAAGCTTTCTTT
V gene: TRBV30; J gene: TRBJ2-2; D gene: TRBD1; CDR3 protein: CAWRGDRGTGELFF; CDR3 DNA: TGTGCCTGGAGGGGGGACAGGGGCACCGGGGAGCTGTTTTTT
V gene: TRBV5-4; J gene: TRBJ1-1; D gene: -; CDR3 protein: CASSSRDGNTEAFF; CDR3 DNA: TGTGCCAGCAGCTCGCGGGACGGGAACACTGAAGCTTTCTTT
V gene: TRBV7-2; J gene: TRBJ2-7; D gene: TRBD2; CDR3 protein: CASSSSGGPYEQYF; CDR3 DNA: TGTGCCAGCAGCTCGTCGGGGGGTCCCTACGAGCAGTACTTC
V gene: TRBV5-6; J gene: TRBJ2-7; D gene: TRBD2; CDR3 protein: CASSSKREGYEQYF; CDR3 DNA: TGTGCCAGCAGCTCCAAGCGGGAGGGGTACGAGCAGTACTTC
V gene: TRBV5-1; J gene: TRBJ1-1; D gene: -; CDR3 protein: CASSPPTRNTEAFF; CDR3 DNA: TGCGCCAGCAGCCCCCCCACGAGGAACACTGAAGCTTTCTTT
V gene: TRBV30; J gene: TRBJ1-2; D gene: -; CDR3 protein: CAWSVLPRVPGYTF; CDR3 DNA: TGTGCCTGGAGTGTGTTGCCCAGGGTCCCCGGCTACACCTTC
V gene: TRBV18; J gene: TRBJ2-7; D gene: -; CDR3 protein: CASSPRQISYEQYF; CDR3 DNA: TGTGCCAGCTCACCAAGACAGATCTCCTACGAGCAGTACTTC
V gene: TRBV5-1; J gene: TRBJ1-2; D gene: TRBD1; CDR3 protein: CASSPDRVRGYTF; CDR3 DNA: TGCGCCAGCAGCCCCGACAGGGTGAGAGGCTACACCTTC
V gene: TRBV2; J gene: TRBJ2-2; D gene: TRBD2; CDR3 protein: CASSEVAGNTGELFF; CDR3 DNA: TGTGCCAGCAGTGAGGTAGCGGGGAACACCGGGGAGCTGTTTTTT
V gene: TRBV6-1; J gene: TRBJ1-2; D gene: -; CDR3 protein: CASKSSTGSHYGYTF; CDR3 DNA: TGTGCCAGCAAATCGTCGACAGGCTCACACTATGGCTACACCTTC
V gene: TRBV28; J gene: TRBJ1-2; D gene: -; CDR3 protein: CASRRPSGIIYGYTF; CDR3 DNA: TGTGCCAGCAGACGACCATCGGGGATTATCTATGGCTACACCTTC
V gene: TRBV6-1; J gene: TRBJ2-7; D gene: TRBD2; CDR3 protein: CASSEEAGEWYEQYF; CDR3 DNA: TGTGCCAGCAGTGAAGAGGCGGGAGAGTGGTACGAGCAGTACTTC
V gene: TRBV25-1; J gene: TRBJ2-1; D gene: -; CDR3 protein: CASSELGIGSWDNEQFF; CDR3 DNA: TGTGCCAGCAGTGAATTAGGTATAGGGAGTTGGGACAATGAGCAGTTCTTC
V gene: TRBV21-1; J gene: TRBJ1-1; D gene: -; CDR3 protein: CASSNNLTENTEAFF; CDR3 DNA: TGTGCCAGCAGCAACAACTTGACAGAAAACACTGAAGCTTTCTTT
V gene: TRBV4-1; J gene: TRBJ2-3; D gene: -; CDR3 protein: CASSNLGGGGDTQYF; CDR3 DNA: TGCGCCAGCAGCAACCTCGGCGGGGGCGGAGATACGCAGTATTTT